This T cell receptor beta chain is drawn from a study of T-cell reconstitution after alpha-beta-depleted transplantation in children. This clonotype was counted at least ten times. Its antigen is undetermined. Study outcomes and limitations: There were reportedly several hundred expanded graft clones from which alpha-beta T cells came about two months after transplant. Certain patients had high TCRbeta diversity at day 60, and it came from recipient T cells and thymic progenitors that survived. Most T-cell counts and diversity one year after the transplant came from T cells that were newly produced.

The library targeted TCRbeta and was prepared with unique molecular identifiers. TCRdb itself ran the PCR reads through MiXCR, one entry per CDR3 protein. Seen here are 250,000 to 400,000 distinct CDR3 sequences, approximately 23% observed once, and the top ten hold roughly 9.8%. Sample: PBMCs, mostly from graft donor cells, taken 180 days after TCRalphabeta/CD19-depleted stem cell transplant. The clonotype was recovered from a male patient between 5 and 17 years old who had a stem cell transplant for acute lymphoblastic leukemia, so the T cells may come from the graft donor.

The CDR3 protein is CASSQTGEGNSPLHF. In nucleotides, the CDR3 is TGCGCCAGCAGCCAAACAGGGGAGGGTAATTCACCCCTCCACTTT. The chain uses TRBV5-1 and TRBJ1-6; 7 bases are a match to TRBD1. Per germline, CDR1 SGHRS and CDR2 YFSETQ. V shed 4 bases and J 6 bases; nucleotides not matched to a gene: 7. CDR3 length: 15 residues. The whole variable domain, remainder taken from reference TRBV5-1 and TRBJ1-6, is KAGVTQTPRYLIKTRGQQVTLSCSPISGHRSVSWYQQTPGQGLQFLFEYFSETQRNKGNFPGRFSGRQFSNSRSEMNVSTLELGDSALYLCASSQTGEGNSPLHFGNGTRLTVT.